Listed below are T cell receptor beta chains from one sample, sequenced in a study of human T cells and chemical hapten exposure. One entry per CDR3 protein results from TCRdb running MiXCR on the RACE reads. The table shows under 200,000 distinct CDR3 sequences, with about 31% occurring only once. This sample comprised whole blood, obtained in connection with sensitization to the hapten diphenylcyclopropenone (DPC). The receptors come from a young woman with alopecia areata. Some clones in this sample may be carry-over from other donors' samples. The CDR3 runs from the conserved cysteine through the conserved F or W. Each record gives: D gene, clone size, J gene, V gene, CDR3 DNA, CDR3 protein. D genes are given only for firm matches. Size tells how often a clone was seen (once, few, many) or the class of an expanded clone, and some rows leave it out.

TRBD1,NA,TRBJ1-4,TRBV20-1,TGCAGTGCTAGAGGAGGGACAGGGGGTGAAAAACTGTTTTTT,CSARGGTGGEKLFF
TRBD2,NA,TRBJ2-1,TRBV29-1,TGCAGCGTCGGGGGGGCCGTTCAGTATGAGCAGTTCTTC,CSVGGAVQYEQFF
NA,few,TRBJ2-5,TRBV5-6,TGTGCCAGCAGCTTTACGGGGCGCACCGAGACCCAGTACTTC,CASSFTGRTETQYF
TRBD1,few,TRBJ2-5,TRBV28,TGTGCCAGCAGTACTCGACAGGGATACCAAGAGACCCAGTACTTC,CASSTRQGYQETQYF
NA,many,TRBJ2-7,TRBV5-1,TGCGCCAGCAGCTTGGATCTTGGGGTCTCCTACGAGCAGTACTTC,CASSLDLGVSYEQYF
TRBD2,NA,TRBJ2-1,TRBV20-1,TGCAGTGCCCCCCCGAGTTTAGCGGGCCTCAATGAGCAGTTCTTC,CSAPPSLAGLNEQFF
NA,NA,TRBJ2-4,TRBV28,TGTGCCAGCAGTCCACTTTCTGGGAGGCGAACGCTAGCCAAAAACATTCAGTACTTC,CASSPLSGRRTLAKNIQYF
TRBD2,few,TRBJ2-1,TRBV2,TGTGCCAGCAGTGAAACCGCGGGGGCCTACAATGAGCAGTTCTTC,CASSETAGAYNEQFF
NA,NA,TRBJ2-5,TRBV6-2/TRBV6-3,TGTGCCAGCACGGGACGTCAAGAGACCCAGTACTTC,CASTGRQETQYF
TRBD2,many,TRBJ2-3,TRBV12-3/TRBV12-4,TGTGCCAGCAGCCAAGCGGGAGTCCTTGGAGATACGCAGTATTTT,CASSQAGVLGDTQYF
NA,few,TRBJ2-1,TRBV7-6,TGTGCCAGCAGCGAGGACCCTGGCGGTGAGCAGTTCTTC,CASSEDPGGEQFF
NA,few,TRBJ2-2,TRBV5-8,TGTGCCAGCAGCTTAGTGTCGGGCGCCGGGGAGCTGTTTTTT,CASSLVSGAGELFF
NA,NA,TRBJ1-1,TRBV20-1,TGCAGTGCTAGTAACCAGGGCATTTCGGGGAACACTGAAGCTTTCTTT,CSASNQGISGNTEAFF
TRBD1,NA,TRBJ2-1,TRBV5-5,TGTGCCAGCAGCTTGGGGGTTAGGACAGGGAGCTACAATGAGCAGTTCTTC,CASSLGVRTGSYNEQFF
NA,NA,TRBJ2-3,TRBV28,TGTGCCAGCAGTTCGAATCTAGGGACTGTTGACACAGATACGCAGTATTTT,CASSSNLGTVDTDTQYF
NA,NA,TRBJ1-2,TRBV15,TGTGCCACCAGCAGAGATCGCCTGGAAGGGGCTGGCGGGAGGGGCTACACCTTC,CATSRDRLEGAGGRGYTF
NA,few,TRBJ1-6,TRBV6-5,TGTGCCAGCAGTTACTCGAAGGGCCCCGGAGTGTCACCCCTCCACTTT,CASSYSKGPGVSPLHF
TRBD1,NA,TRBJ2-7,TRBV20-1,TGCAGTGCTAGAGCCCCGGACAGGGACGAGCAGTACTTC,CSARAPDRDEQYF
NA,few,TRBJ1-5,TRBV6-2/TRBV6-3,TGTGCCAGCAGTTACCGGGCAGGGGAAAATAGCAATCAGCCCCAGCATTTT,CASSYRAGENSNQPQHF
NA,few,TRBJ1-2,TRBV28,TGTGCCAGCAGTCAGACAGTGACCTATGGCTACACCTTC,CASSQTVTYGYTF
NA,NA,TRBJ2-1,TRBV5-1,TGCGCCAGCAGCTTGGCCGGGGCGGCCTACAATGAGCAGTTCTTC,CASSLAGAAYNEQFF
NA,NA,TRBJ1-5,TRBV10-3,TGTGCCGCTTACTGGGCAGTCGTCAATCAGCCCCAGCATTTT,CAAYWAVVNQPQHF
TRBD1,NA,TRBJ2-1,TRBV7-3,TGTGCCAGCAGCGCCCACGGGACAGGGGGATCGGGTGAGCAGTTCTTC,CASSAHGTGGSGEQFF
NA,few,TRBJ1-2,TRBV28,TGTGCCAGCGGTGTTCTGAGGGACTATGGCTACACCTTC,CASGVLRDYGYTF
NA,NA,TRBJ2-6,TRBV19,TGTGCCAGTAGTACCCTCTACCGGGCCCGAGGGACTGGGGCCAACGTCCTGACTTTC,CASSTLYRARGTGANVLTF